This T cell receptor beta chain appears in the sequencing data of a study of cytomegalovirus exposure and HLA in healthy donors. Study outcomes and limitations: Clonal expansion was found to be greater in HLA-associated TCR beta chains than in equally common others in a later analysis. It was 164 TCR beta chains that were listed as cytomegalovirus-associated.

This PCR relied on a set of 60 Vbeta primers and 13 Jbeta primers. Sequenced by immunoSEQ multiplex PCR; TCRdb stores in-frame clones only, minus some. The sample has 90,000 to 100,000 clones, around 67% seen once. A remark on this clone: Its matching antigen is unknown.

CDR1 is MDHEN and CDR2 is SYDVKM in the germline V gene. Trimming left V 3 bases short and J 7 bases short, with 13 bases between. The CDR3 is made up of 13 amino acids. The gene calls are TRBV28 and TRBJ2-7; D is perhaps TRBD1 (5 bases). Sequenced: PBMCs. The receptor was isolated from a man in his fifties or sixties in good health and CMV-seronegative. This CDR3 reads CASSLAGSREQYF. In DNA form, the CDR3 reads TGTGCCAGCAGTTTGGCAGGGTCGCGAGAGCAGTACTTC.